These T cell receptor beta chains were read from a single sample in a study of robustness of blood B and T cell sequencing. TCRdb re-analysed the PCR reads in MiXCR, keeping a single row per CDR3 protein. The sample gives thousands of distinct CDR3 sequences, approximately 54% of which show up once; about 24% is in the top ten. Sequencing input: peripheral blood. The receptor set was obtained from a human donor in good health. Both conserved end residues are part of each CDR3. A D gene is named only where the DNA matches it firmly. Clone size is shown for a subset of rows, as once, few, many or a class of expanded clone.

DNA,CDR3,V,D,size,J
TGTGCCAGCAGCCGGCTGGGACAACGCACTGAAGCTTTCTTT,CASSRLGQRTEAFF,TRBV7-2,-,-,TRBJ1-1
TGTGCCAGCAGCAAGGACAGGGGGTTGGACAGGTACAATGAGCAGTTCTTC,CASSKDRGLDRYNEQFF,TRBV5-5,TRBD1,-,TRBJ2-1
TGTGCTAGTGCCCAGACAGGGCCCCACGAGCAGTACTTC,CASAQTGPHEQYF,TRBV12-5,TRBD1,-,TRBJ2-7
TGTGCCAGCAGCTCGTCCTACAGCGACCTGAACACTGAAGCTTTCTTT,CASSSSYSDLNTEAFF,TRBV5-4,-,-,TRBJ1-1
TGCGCCAGCACCCTCCGACCGGACACATACAATGAGCAGTTCTTC,CASTLRPDTYNEQFF,TRBV5-1,-,few,TRBJ2-1
TGCGCCAGCAGCGCTAGCGGGGCTTACGAGCAGTACTTC,CASSASGAYEQYF,TRBV5-1,TRBD2,-,TRBJ2-7
TGCGCCAGCAGCTTGGCTAGCATGGGGTACAATGAGCAGTTCTTC,CASSLASMGYNEQFF,TRBV5-1,-,-,TRBJ2-1
TGTGCCAGCAGTTACTCGGAACAGTTTGACTACACCTTC,CASSYSEQFDYTF,TRBV6-2/TRBV6-3,-,-,TRBJ1-2
TGTGCCAGCACCCTAGCCGGAACAGGGGGCACTGAAGCTTTCTTT,CASTLAGTGGTEAFF,TRBV2,TRBD1,-,TRBJ1-1
TGTGCCAGCACCACCGGGGCTGAAGCTTTCTTT,CASTTGAEAFF,TRBV4-2,-,-,TRBJ1-1
TGCAGTGCTCCTTTTGAGTCTGGAAACACCATATATTTT,CSAPFESGNTIYF,TRBV20-1,-,once,TRBJ1-3
TGTGCCAGCAGTTATTCGGGGCGGGCTGAGCAGTTCTTC,CASSYSGRAEQFF,TRBV6-5,-,few,TRBJ2-1
TGTGCCAGCAGAACAGGGGGCTCCGGGGAGAACACCGGGGAGCTGTTTTTT,CASRTGGSGENTGELFF,TRBV6-1,TRBD1,-,TRBJ2-2
TGTGCCAGCAGCCGAGGACAGGGGATGACCTACGAGCAGTACTTC,CASSRGQGMTYEQYF,TRBV5-5,TRBD1,-,TRBJ2-7
TGTGCCAGCAGCCAAGATCGACTAGCGGGGGGGCTGGATGAGCAGTTCTTC,CASSQDRLAGGLDEQFF,TRBV3-1,TRBD2,-,TRBJ2-1
TGCAGTGCTAGAGCGGCGGGGCCCAGGGATACGCAGTATTTT,CSARAAGPRDTQYF,TRBV20-1,-,few,TRBJ2-3
TGCAGTGCTAGAGATAAGCGGTCCAGGCAAAGCACAGATACGCAGTATTTT,CSARDKRSRQSTDTQYF,TRBV20-1,-,few,TRBJ2-3
TGTGCCAGCAGCCCAGGACGGAATAATTCACCCCTCCACTTT,CASSPGRNNSPLHF,TRBV5-5,-,-,TRBJ1-6
TGTGCCAGCAGTTACTCGATTACAGCGCTTGAGCAGTTCTTC,CASSYSITALEQFF,TRBV6-5,-,-,TRBJ2-1
TGCAGCGTTTCCTGGGGGACTGCAACTAATGAAAAACTGTTTTTT,CSVSWGTATNEKLFF,TRBV29-1,-,few,TRBJ1-4
TGTGCCAGCTCGGACGGCGCGAATTCACCCCTCCACTTT,CASSDGANSPLHF,TRBV21-1,-,few,TRBJ1-6
TGTGCCAGCAGCCAAGATATCTCGGGGTGGGGAGGGGCCAACGTCCTGACTTTC,CASSQDISGWGGANVLTF,TRBV14,-,-,TRBJ2-6
TGCGCCAGCAGCCCTCCGCAGGGACTAGCGGGGGGGCGTGAGCAGTACTTC,CASSPPQGLAGGREQYF,TRBV4-1,TRBD2,once,TRBJ2-7
TGTGCCAGCAGCTTAGGGTATGAGGGACTGTTTTTT,CASSLGYEGLFF,TRBV7-8,-,-,TRBJ1-4
TGCGCCAGCAGCTTGTATGTTCAGGCTTCTTCTGGGGCCAACGTCCTGACTTTC,CASSLYVQASSGANVLTF,TRBV5-1,-,-,TRBJ2-6
TGTGCCAGCAGCCAAGACTCCCTGGGGGCGAGTGAGCAGTTCTTC,CASSQDSLGASEQFF,TRBV4-2,-,-,TRBJ2-1
TGCGCCAGCAGCCCGGACAGCCTCTATGGCTACACCTTC,CASSPDSLYGYTF,TRBV4-1,-,-,TRBJ1-2
TGTGCCAGCAGCTCTCGTGAGGACGGCGTCCAAGAGACCCAGTACTTC,CASSSREDGVQETQYF,TRBV11-2,-,-,TRBJ2-5
TGCAGCGTTGATAGCCCTAGCGGGAGCACAGATACGCAGTATTTT,CSVDSPSGSTDTQYF,TRBV29-1,TRBD2,-,TRBJ2-3
TGCGCCAGCAGCTTGGTCGGTGGCCCCCATCCTTACGAGCAGTACTTC,CASSLVGGPHPYEQYF,TRBV5-1,-,-,TRBJ2-7
TGTGCCAGCAGTGGGACAGGGGGCTCTGGGGCCAACGTCCTGACTTTC,CASSGTGGSGANVLTF,TRBV6-1,TRBD1,-,TRBJ2-6